The sequence of this T cell receptor (beta chain) was determined in a study of T cell changes during pregnancy in multiple sclerosis. The CDR3 runs to 15 residues. Germline V lookup: CDR1 MNHEY, CDR2 SVGAGI. V was clipped by 2 bases and J by 10 bases; unmatched bases: 11. The assay was immunoSEQ multiplex PCR, and TCRdb's table has in-frame clones only and misses some. The sample shows over 70,000 clones, roughly 93% of them seen only once. This material consisted of peripheral blood, taken in the third trimester of pregnancy. The chain has TRBV6-5 and TRBJ1-2; TRBD1 agrees at 9 bases. This receptor was identified in a female donor with multiple sclerosis, enrolled in a pregnancy study. CDR3 sequence (DNA): TGTGCCAGCAGTTACACCGGGACAGGGCGAACTTTCTACACCTTC. It codes for CASSYTGTGRTFYTF.